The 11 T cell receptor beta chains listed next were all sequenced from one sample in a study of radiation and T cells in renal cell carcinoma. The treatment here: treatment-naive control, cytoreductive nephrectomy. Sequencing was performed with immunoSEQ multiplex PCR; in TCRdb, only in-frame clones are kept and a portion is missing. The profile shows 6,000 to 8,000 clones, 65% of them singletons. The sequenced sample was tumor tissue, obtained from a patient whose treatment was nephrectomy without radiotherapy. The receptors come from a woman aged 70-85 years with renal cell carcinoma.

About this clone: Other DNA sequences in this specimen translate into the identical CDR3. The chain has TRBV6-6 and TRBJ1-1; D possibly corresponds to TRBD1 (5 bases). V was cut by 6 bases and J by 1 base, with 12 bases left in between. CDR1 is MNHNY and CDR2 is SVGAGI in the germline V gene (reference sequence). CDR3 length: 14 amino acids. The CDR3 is CASRTGVTNTEAFF. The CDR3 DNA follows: TGTGCCAGCAGGACGGGGGTTACGAACACTGAAGCTTTCTTT.

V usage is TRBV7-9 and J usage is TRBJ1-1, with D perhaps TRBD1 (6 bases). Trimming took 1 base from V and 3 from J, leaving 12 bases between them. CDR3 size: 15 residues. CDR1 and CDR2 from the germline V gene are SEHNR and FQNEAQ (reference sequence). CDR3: CASSLGGNRDTEAFF. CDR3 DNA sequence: TGTGCCAGCAGCTTAGGAGGGAACAGGGACACTGAAGCTTTCTTT.

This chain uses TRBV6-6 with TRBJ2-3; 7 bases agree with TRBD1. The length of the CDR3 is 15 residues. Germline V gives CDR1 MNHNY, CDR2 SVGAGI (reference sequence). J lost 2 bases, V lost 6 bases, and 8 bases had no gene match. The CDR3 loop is CASRNRGLDTDTQYF. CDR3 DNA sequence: TGTGCCAGCAGAAACAGGGGTCTGGACACAGATACGCAGTATTTT.

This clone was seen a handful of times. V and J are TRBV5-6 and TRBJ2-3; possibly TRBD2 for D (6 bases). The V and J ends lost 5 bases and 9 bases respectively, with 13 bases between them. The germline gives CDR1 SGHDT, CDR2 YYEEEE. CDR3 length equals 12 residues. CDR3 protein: CASSGNGGTQYF. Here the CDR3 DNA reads TGTGCCAGCAGTGGGAACGGGGGAACGCAGTATTTT. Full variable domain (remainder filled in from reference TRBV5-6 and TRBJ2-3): DAGVTQSPTHLIKTRGQQVTLRCSPKSGHDTVSWYQQALGQGPQFIFQYYEEEERQRGNFPDRFSGHQFPNYSSELNVNALLLGDSALYLCASSGNGGTQYFGPGTRLTVL.

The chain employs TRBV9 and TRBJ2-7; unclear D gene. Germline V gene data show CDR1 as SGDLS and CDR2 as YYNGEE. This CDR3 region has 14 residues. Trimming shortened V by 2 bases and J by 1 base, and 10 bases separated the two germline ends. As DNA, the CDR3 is TGTGCCAGCAGCGTTCAAGGCCAATCCTACGAGCAGTACTTC. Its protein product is CASSVQGQSYEQYF.

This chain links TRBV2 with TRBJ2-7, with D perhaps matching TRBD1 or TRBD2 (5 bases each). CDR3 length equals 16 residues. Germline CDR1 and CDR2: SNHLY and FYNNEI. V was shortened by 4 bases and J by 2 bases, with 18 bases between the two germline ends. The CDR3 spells CASSVIGTLRPYEQYF. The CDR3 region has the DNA TGTGCCAGCAGTGTGATAGGGACCTTGAGACCCTACGAGCAGTACTTC.

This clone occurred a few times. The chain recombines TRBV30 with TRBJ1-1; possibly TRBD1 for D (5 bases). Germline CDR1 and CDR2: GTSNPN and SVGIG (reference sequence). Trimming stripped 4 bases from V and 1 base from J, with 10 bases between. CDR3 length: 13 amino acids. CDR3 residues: CAWTFGQNTEAFF. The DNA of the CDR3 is TGTGCCTGGACCTTCGGACAGAACACTGAAGCTTTCTTT.

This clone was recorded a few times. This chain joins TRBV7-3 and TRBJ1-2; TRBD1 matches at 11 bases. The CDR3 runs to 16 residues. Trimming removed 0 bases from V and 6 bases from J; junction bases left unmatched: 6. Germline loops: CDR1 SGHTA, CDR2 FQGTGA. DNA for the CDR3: TGTGCCAGCAGCTTAACGGGACAGGGGGAGAGTGATGGCTACACCTTC. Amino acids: CASSLTGQGESDGYTF.

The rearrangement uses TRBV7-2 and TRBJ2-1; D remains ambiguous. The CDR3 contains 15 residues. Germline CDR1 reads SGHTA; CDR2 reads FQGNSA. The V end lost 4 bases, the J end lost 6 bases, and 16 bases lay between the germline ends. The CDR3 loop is CASSYDLRRPNEQFF. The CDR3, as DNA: TGTGCCAGCAGCTACGACCTACGACGGCCCAATGAGCAGTTCTTC.

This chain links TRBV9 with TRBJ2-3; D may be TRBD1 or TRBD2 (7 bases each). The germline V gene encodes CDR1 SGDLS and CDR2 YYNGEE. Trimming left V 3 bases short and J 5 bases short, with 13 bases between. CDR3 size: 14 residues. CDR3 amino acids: CASSATGRVDTQYF. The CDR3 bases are TGTGCCAGCAGCGCGACAGGGAGGGTAGATACGCAGTATTTT.

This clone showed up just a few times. CDR3 protein: CASRLRQGNTEAFF. The CDR3 DNA follows: TGTGCCAGTAGACTCCGACAGGGTAACACTGAAGCTTTCTTT. The rearrangement uses TRBV19 and TRBJ1-1; 7 nucleotides align to TRBD1. The CDR3 consists of 14 residues. The junction had 6 bases not matched to a gene; V was cut back by 6 bases and J by 2 bases. The germline gives CDR1 LNHDA, CDR2 SQIVND (reference sequence).